This T cell receptor beta chain comes out of a study of shared clonotypes between healthy human individuals. Study information: Each donor contributed plates that comprised three CD4 naive, three CD4 memory, two CD8 naive and one CD8 memory.

TCRdb's table, derived via immunoSEQ multiplex PCR, lists solely in-frame clones and lacks some. The sample has 1.5 million to 2.5 million clones, 85% to 95% seen once. In germline, CDR1 is MGHDK, CDR2 SYGVNS. The CDR3 consists of 11 residues. Between the trimmed V and J ends, which lost 8 bases and 6 bases, there was a span of 11 bases. Positive CCR7 selection of CD45RO-negative cells yielded the naive CD8 cells, and terminally differentiated effector memory CD45RA+ cells were excluded. This chain connects TRBV25-1 to TRBJ2-7, with a weak D call TRBD2 (6 bases). The sequence came from a young man in good health. Input material: naive CD8+ T cells sorted from blood. The CDR3 DNA reads as TGTGCCAGCCCGATGGGAGGCGAGCAGTACTTC. Residues: CASPMGGEQYF.